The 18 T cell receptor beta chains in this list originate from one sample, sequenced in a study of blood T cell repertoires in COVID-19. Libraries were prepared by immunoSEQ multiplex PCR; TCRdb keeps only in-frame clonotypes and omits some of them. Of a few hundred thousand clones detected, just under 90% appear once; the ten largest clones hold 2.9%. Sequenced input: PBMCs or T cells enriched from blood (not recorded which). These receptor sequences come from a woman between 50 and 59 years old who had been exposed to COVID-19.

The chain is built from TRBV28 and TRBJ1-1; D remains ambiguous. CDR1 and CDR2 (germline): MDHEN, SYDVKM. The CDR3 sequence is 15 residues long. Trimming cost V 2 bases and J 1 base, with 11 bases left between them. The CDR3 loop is CASSLNLAGNTEAFF. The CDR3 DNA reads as TGTGCCAGCAGTTTAAACCTGGCAGGGAACACTGAAGCTTTCTTT.

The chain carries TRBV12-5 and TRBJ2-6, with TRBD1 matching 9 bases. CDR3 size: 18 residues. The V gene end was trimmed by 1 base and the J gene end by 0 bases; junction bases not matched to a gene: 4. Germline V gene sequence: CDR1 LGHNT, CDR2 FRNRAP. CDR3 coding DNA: TGTGCTAGTGGTTTGGAACGGGACAGGGCCTCTGGGGCCAACGTCCTGACTTTC. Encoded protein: CASGLERDRASGANVLTF.

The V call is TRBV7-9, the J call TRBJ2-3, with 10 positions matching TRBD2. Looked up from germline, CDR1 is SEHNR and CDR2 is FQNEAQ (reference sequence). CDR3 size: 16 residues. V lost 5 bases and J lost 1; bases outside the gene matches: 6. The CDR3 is CASSEASGGRTDTQYF. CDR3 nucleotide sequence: TGTGCCAGCAGCGAGGCTAGCGGGGGCCGCACAGATACGCAGTATTTT.

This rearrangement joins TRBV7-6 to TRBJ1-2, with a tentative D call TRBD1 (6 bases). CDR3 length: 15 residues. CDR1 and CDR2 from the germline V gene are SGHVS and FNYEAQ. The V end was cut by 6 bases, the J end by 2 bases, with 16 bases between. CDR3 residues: CASSQRGGLNYGYTF. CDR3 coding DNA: TGTGCCAGCAGTCAAAGGGGGGGCTTGAACTATGGCTACACCTTC.

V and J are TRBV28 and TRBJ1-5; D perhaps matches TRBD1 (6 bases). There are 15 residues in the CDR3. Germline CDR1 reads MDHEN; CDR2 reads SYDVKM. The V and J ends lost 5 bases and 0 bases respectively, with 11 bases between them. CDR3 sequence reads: CASSVGGASNQPQHF. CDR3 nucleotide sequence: TGTGCCAGCAGTGTTGGGGGGGCTAGCAATCAGCCCCAGCATTTT.

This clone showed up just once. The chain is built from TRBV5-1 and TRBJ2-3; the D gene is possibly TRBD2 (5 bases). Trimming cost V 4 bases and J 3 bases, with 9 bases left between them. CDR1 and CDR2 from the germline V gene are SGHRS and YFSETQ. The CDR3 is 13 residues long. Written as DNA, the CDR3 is TGCGCCAGCAGCGCTACTAGGACAGATACGCAGTATTTT. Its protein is CASSATRTDTQYF.

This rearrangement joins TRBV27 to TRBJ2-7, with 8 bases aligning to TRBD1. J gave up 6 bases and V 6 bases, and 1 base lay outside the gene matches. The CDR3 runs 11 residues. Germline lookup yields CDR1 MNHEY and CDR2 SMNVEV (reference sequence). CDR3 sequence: CASRDRAEQYF. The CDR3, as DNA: TGTGCCAGCAGGGACAGGGCCGAGCAGTACTTC.

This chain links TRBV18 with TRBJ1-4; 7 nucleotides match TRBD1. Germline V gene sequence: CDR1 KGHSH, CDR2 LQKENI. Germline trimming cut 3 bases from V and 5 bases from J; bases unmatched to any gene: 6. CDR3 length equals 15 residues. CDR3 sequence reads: CASSPRGQVNEKLFF. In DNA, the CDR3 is TGTGCCAGCTCACCGCGTGGACAGGTGAATGAAAAACTGTTTTTT.

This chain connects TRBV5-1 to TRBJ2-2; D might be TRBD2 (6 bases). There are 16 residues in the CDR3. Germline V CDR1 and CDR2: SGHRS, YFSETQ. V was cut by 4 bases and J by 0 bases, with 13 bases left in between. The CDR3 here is CASSRSRGTNTGELFF. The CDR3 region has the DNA TGCGCCAGCAGCAGGAGCCGCGGGACGAACACCGGGGAGCTGTTTTTT.

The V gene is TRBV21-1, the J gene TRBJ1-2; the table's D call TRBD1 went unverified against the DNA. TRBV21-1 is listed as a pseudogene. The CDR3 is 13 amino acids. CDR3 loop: CASSRRDSDGYTF. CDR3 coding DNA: TGTGCCAGCAGCCGCCGGGACAGCGATGGCTACACCTTC.

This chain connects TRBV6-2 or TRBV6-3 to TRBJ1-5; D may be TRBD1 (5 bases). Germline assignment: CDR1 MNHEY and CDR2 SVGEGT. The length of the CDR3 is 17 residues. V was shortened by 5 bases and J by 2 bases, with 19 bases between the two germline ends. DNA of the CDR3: TGTGCCAGCAGTCTTTGGGTTCAGGGCGCGGGCAATCAGCCCCAGCATTTT. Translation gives CASSLWVQGAGNQPQHF.

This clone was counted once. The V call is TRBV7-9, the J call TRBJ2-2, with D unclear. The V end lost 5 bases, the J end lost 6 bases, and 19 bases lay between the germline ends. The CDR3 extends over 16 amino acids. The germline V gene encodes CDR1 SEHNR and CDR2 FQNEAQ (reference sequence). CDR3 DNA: TGTGCCAGCAGCCAATCAACAGACACTTTTCCCGGGGAGCTGTTTTTT. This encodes CASSQSTDTFPGELFF.

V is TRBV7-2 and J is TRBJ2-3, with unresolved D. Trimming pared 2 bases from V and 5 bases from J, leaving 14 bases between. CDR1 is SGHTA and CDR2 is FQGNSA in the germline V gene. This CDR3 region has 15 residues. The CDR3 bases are TGTGCCAGCAGCTTAACCTTCGTAAACTTAGATACGCAGTATTTT. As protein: CASSLTFVNLDTQYF.

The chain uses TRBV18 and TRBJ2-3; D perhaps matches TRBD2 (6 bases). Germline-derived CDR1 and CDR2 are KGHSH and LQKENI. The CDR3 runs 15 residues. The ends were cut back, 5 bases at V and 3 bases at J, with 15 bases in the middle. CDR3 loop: CASSALPTSTDTQYF. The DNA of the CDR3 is TGTGCCAGCTCAGCACTACCGACTAGTACAGATACGCAGTATTTT.

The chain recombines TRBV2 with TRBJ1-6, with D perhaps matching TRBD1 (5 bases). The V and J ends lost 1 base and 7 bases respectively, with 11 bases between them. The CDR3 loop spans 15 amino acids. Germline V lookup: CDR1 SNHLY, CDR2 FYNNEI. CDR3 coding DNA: TGTGCCAGCAGTGAAGGGCCGACAGAAAATTCACCCCTCCACTTT. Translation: CASSEGPTENSPLHF. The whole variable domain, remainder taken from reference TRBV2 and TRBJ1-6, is EPEVTQTPSHQVTQMGQEVILRCVPISNHLYFYWYRQILGQKVEFLVSFYNNEISEKSEIFDDQFSVERPDGSNFTLKIRSTKLEDSAMYFCASSEGPTENSPLHFGNGTRLTVT.

The CDR3: CASSLARQGLIDSPLHF. In DNA, the CDR3 is TGCGCCAGCAGCTTGGCCCGGCAGGGTTTGATTGATTCACCCCTCCACTTT. The rearrangement links TRBV5-1 to TRBJ1-6; D perhaps matches TRBD1 (5 bases). The CDR3 is 17 residues long. V lost 0 bases and J 8 bases, leaving 18 bases between the germline ends. The germline V gene encodes CDR1 SGHRS and CDR2 YFSETQ.

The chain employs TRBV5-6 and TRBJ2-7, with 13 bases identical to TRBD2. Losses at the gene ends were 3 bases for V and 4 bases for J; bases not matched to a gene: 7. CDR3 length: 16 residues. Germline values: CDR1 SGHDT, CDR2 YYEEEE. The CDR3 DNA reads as TGTGCCAGCAGCTCGCCTCGGACTAGCGGGGGTTACGAGCAGTACTTC. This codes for CASSSPRTSGGYEQYF.

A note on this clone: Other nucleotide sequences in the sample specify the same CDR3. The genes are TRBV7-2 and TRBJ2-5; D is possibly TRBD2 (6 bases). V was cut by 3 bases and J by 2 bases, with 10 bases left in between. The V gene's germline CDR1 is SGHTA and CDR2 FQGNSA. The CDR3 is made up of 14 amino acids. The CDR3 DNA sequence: TGTGCCAGCAGCTTGGGCGGGGTACAAGAGACCCAGTACTTC. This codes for CASSLGGVQETQYF. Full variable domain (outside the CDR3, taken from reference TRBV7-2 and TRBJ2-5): GAGVSQSPSNKVTEKGKDVELRCDPISGHTALYWYRQSLGQGLEFLIYFQGNSAPDKSGLPSDRFSAERTGGSVSTLTIQRTQQEDSAVYLCASSLGGVQETQYFGPGTRLLVL.